What follows are 23 T cell receptor beta chains derived from one specimen sequenced in a study of blood T cell repertoires in COVID-19. TCRdb's copy holds only in-frame clones and misses some; the assay was immunoSEQ multiplex PCR. The table records approximately 230,000 clones, about 89% of them present only once. Sequenced sample: PBMCs or T cells enriched from blood (not recorded which). The receptors stem from a woman younger than 45 who had recovered from COVID-19.

The V call is TRBV7-6, the J call TRBJ2-1; D possibly corresponds to TRBD2 (6 bases). There are 15 residues in the CDR3. Trimming cost V 4 bases and J 9 bases, with 19 bases left between them. Germline V gene lookup returns CDR1 SGHVS and CDR2 FNYEAQ. DNA of the CDR3: TGTGCCAGCAGCTACCAGTGGTCGGAGGGTAGTGAGCAGTTCTTC. Its translation: CASSYQWSEGSEQFF. Full variable domain (missing parts from reference TRBV7-6 and TRBJ2-1): GAGVSQSPRYKVTKRGQDVALRCDPISGHVSLYWYRQALGQGPEFLTYFNYEAQQDKSGLPNDRFSAERPEGSISTLTIQRTEQRDSAMYRCASSYQWSEGSEQFFGPGTRLTVL.

A few counts support this clone. The chain carries TRBV30 and TRBJ2-7, with 8 bases matching TRBD1. The CDR3 loop spans 14 amino acids. Per germline, CDR1 GTSNPN and CDR2 SVGIG (reference sequence). J lost 2 bases, V lost 5 bases, and 8 bases had no gene match. CDR3 sequence: CAWGQGLIPYEQYF. For the CDR3, the DNA is TGTGCCTGGGGACAGGGTTTGATACCCTACGAGCAGTACTTC.

The V and J genes are TRBV4-2 and TRBJ1-4; 11 nucleotides match TRBD1. CDR1 and CDR2 (germline): LGHNA, YNFKEQ. The CDR3 has 16 residues. Trimming at V came to 1 base and at J to 7 bases, leaving 5 bases not matched to a gene. CDR3 DNA: TGTGCCAGCAGCCAAGGATGGACAGGGGGCTTTGAAAAACTGTTTTTT. This translates into CASSQGWTGGFEKLFF.

V and J are TRBV6-5 and TRBJ1-5; D is undetermined. CDR1 is MNHEY and CDR2 is SVGAGI in the germline V gene. Trimming took 5 bases from V and 6 from J, leaving 11 bases between them. The CDR3 sequence is 13 residues long. The CDR3: CASSRAHSQPQHF. The CDR3 bases are TGTGCCAGCAGTAGAGCCCATAGTCAGCCCCAGCATTTT.

The J gene is TRBJ2-7, the V gene TRBV4-3; 11 bases agree with TRBD2. Germline CDR1 is LGHNA and CDR2 is YSLEER. Trimming cost V 1 base and J 4 bases; bases outside gene matches: 9. The CDR3 loop spans 17 amino acids. The DNA of the CDR3 is TGCGCCAGCAGCCAAGGCCTTAGCGGGAGGGCCCCTTACGAGCAGTACTTC. Protein product: CASSQGLSGRAPYEQYF.

J is TRBJ1-4 and V is TRBV5-6, with D unresolved. V lost 0 bases and J lost 4, with 10 bases in between. The CDR3 loop spans 15 amino acids. CDR1 and CDR2 (germline): SGHDT, YYEEEE. CDR3 DNA: TGTGCCAGCAGCTTGGCCCCCGGAGATAATGAAAAACTGTTTTTT. This translates into CASSLAPGDNEKLFF.

This chain joins TRBV12-3 or TRBV12-4 and TRBJ1-1, with a tentative D call TRBD1 (5 bases). The V end lost 6 bases, the J end lost 4 bases, and 12 bases lay between the germline ends. CDR3 length: 13 residues. CDR3 region: CASRIRDGTEAFF. CDR3 nucleotides: TGTGCCAGCAGGATCAGGGATGGCACTGAAGCTTTCTTT.

V and J are TRBV20-1 and TRBJ1-1; D unresolved. This CDR3 contains 10 residues. From germline, CDR1 is DFQATT and CDR2 SNEGSKA (reference sequence). Trimming shortened V by 0 bases and J by 10 bases, and 6 bases separated the two germline ends. CDR3 nucleotides: TGCAGTGCTAGAGATATTTTAGCTTTCTTT. Residues: CSARDILAFF.

As DNA, the CDR3 is TGTGCCAGCGCCGGGACTAGCGTCACCTACGAGCAGTACTTC. Translation: CASAGTSVTYEQYF. This sequence joins TRBV28 and TRBJ2-7, with 10 bases aligning to TRBD2. Germline V gives CDR1 MDHEN, CDR2 SYDVKM. The CDR3 is 14 residues long. Unmatched junction bases numbered 6, after V lost 8 bases and J lost 2 bases.

This chain joins TRBV12-5 and TRBJ2-3; tentative D call: TRBD2 (6 bases). Germline CDR1 is LGHNT and CDR2 is FRNRAP. V was cut by 0 bases and J by 1 base, with 17 bases left in between. This CDR3 contains 18 residues. CDR3 nucleotide sequence: TGTGCTAGTGGTTTGGTACGAGAGTGGGGGGAAGGCACAGATACGCAGTATTTT. It specifies CASGLVREWGEGTDTQYF. The entire variable domain, with the rest obtained from reference TRBV12-5 and TRBJ2-3, is as follows: DARVTQTPRHKVTEMGQEVTMRCQPILGHNTVFWYRQTMMQGLELLAYFRNRAPLDDSGMPKDRFSAEMPDATLATLKIQPSEPRDSAVYFCASGLVREWGEGTDTQYFGPGTRLTVL.

The chain links TRBV11-3 to TRBJ1-3; perhaps TRBD1 as D (6 bases). This CDR3 comprises 15 residues. V lost 3 bases and J 2 bases, leaving 11 bases between the germline ends. Germline V lookup: CDR1 SGHNT, CDR2 YENEEA. CDR3 loop: CASSLGGRTGNTIYF. DNA of the CDR3: TGTGCCAGCAGCTTGGGGGGGCGGACTGGAAACACCATATATTTT.

This sequence joins TRBV30 and TRBJ1-1; D gene ambiguous. The CDR3 sequence is 13 residues long. Germline CDR1 reads GTSNPN; CDR2 reads SVGIG (reference sequence). The ends were cut back, 2 bases at V and 0 bases at J, with 7 bases in the middle. The CDR3 region has the DNA TGTGCCTGGAGTTTCCCAGTGAACACTGAAGCTTTCTTT. As protein: CAWSFPVNTEAFF.

This rearrangement joins TRBV27 to TRBJ1-6; the D gene is possibly TRBD1 (5 bases). Germline CDR1 MNHEY, CDR2 SMNVEV (reference sequence). V gave up 5 bases and J gave up 7 bases, with 15 bases separating them. This CDR3 is 15 amino acids long. CDR3 sequence (DNA): TGTGCCAGCAGTCCCAGGGTGCGCCAAAATTCACCCCTCCACTTT. This sequence encodes CASSPRVRQNSPLHF.

The rearrangement uses TRBV7-9 and TRBJ1-5; D perhaps matches TRBD1 (5 bases). CDR3 length: 13 residues. With 3 bases removed from V and 6 bases from J, the gap between germline ends came to 9 bases. The germline V gene encodes CDR1 SEHNR and CDR2 FQNEAQ (reference sequence). CDR3 loop: CASSFGGTQPQHF. The CDR3 nucleotides read TGTGCCAGCAGCTTCGGGGGAACTCAGCCCCAGCATTTT.

The CDR3 loop is CAWSRERGYNEQFF. The CDR3 coding sequence is TGTGCCTGGAGTAGGGAAAGGGGATACAATGAGCAGTTCTTC. J is TRBJ2-1 and V is TRBV30, with D possibly being TRBD1 (5 bases). The germline V gene encodes CDR1 GTSNPN and CDR2 SVGIG (reference sequence). V lost 2 bases and J 4 bases, leaving 12 bases between the germline ends. This CDR3 is 14 amino acids long. Full variable domain (outside the CDR3, taken from reference TRBV30 and TRBJ2-1): SQTIHQWPATLVQPVGSPLSLECTVEGTSNPNLYWYRQAAGRGLQLLFYSVGIGQISSEVPQNLSASRPQDRQFILSSKKLLLSDSGFYLCAWSRERGYNEQFFGPGTRLTVL.

The gene calls are TRBV27 and TRBJ2-1; D may be TRBD1 (5 bases). Germline CDR1 MNHEY, CDR2 SMNVEV (reference sequence). V gave up 2 bases and J gave up 5 bases, with 10 bases separating them. The CDR3 length is 14 residues. CDR3 amino acids: CASSLLQANNEQFF. The CDR3, as DNA: TGTGCCAGCAGTTTACTACAGGCGAACAATGAGCAGTTCTTC.

The CDR3 DNA follows: TGTGCCTGGAGGCCGGGACATCTAATACCTACTAGCACAGATACGCAGTATTTT. This sequence encodes CAWRPGHLIPTSTDTQYF. V and J are TRBV30 and TRBJ2-3; D perhaps matches TRBD1 (6 bases). V gave up 3 bases and J gave up 0 bases, with 22 bases separating them. Germline CDR1 is GTSNPN and CDR2 is SVGIG (reference sequence). This CDR3 has 18 amino acids.

The rearrangement joins TRBV7-2 to TRBJ2-3; 8 bases agree with TRBD1. From germline, CDR1 is SGHTA and CDR2 FQGNSA. The CDR3 has 15 residues. The V and J ends lost 0 bases and 5 bases, in that order; junction bases with no gene match: 4. In DNA, the CDR3 is TGTGCCAGCAGCTTAGCGGCAGGGGGCCGAGATACGCAGTATTTT. Translating gives CASSLAAGGRDTQYF.

The chain combines TRBV6-5 with TRBJ1-2; the D gene is possibly TRBD1 (5 bases). Germline assignment: CDR1 MNHEY and CDR2 SVGAGI. The ends were cut back, 2 bases at V and 4 bases at J, with 14 bases in the middle. The CDR3 length is 15 residues. The CDR3 DNA reads TGTGCCAGCAGTTACGGGGCGACTGGACCCTATGGCTACACCTTC. It specifies CASSYGATGPYGYTF.

The genes are TRBV12-3 or TRBV12-4 and TRBJ2-1, with TRBD2 as a possible D gene (5 bases). Trimming cost V 7 bases and J 5 bases, with 12 bases left between them. The CDR3 spans 13 residues. The CDR3 region has the DNA TGTGCCAGCACCCCTCAGAGGGACAATGAGCAGTTCTTC. This sequence encodes CASTPQRDNEQFF.

V gene TRBV5-6 combines with J gene TRBJ1-5; the D is unclear. Trimming took 4 bases from V and 4 from J, leaving 12 bases between them. Looked up from germline, CDR1 is SGHDT and CDR2 is YYEEEE. The CDR3 is made up of 14 amino acids. The DNA for the CDR3 is TGTGCCAGCAGCGGAGGGCTGGTGAATCAGCCCCAGCATTTT. Amino acids: CASSGGLVNQPQHF. Combining the CDR3 with reference TRBV5-6 and TRBJ1-5 gives the whole variable domain DAGVTQSPTHLIKTRGQQVTLRCSPKSGHDTVSWYQQALGQGPQFIFQYYEEEERQRGNFPDRFSGHQFPNYSSELNVNALLLGDSALYLCASSGGLVNQPQHFGDGTRLSIL.

This chain links TRBV7-6 with TRBJ2-2; TRBD2 might be the D (5 bases). V gave up 1 base and J gave up 0 bases, with 6 bases separating them. The germline CDR1 and CDR2 sequences are SGHVS and FNYEAQ. This CDR3 is 15 amino acids long. CDR3 residues: CASSLGTSNTGELFF. The DNA for the CDR3 is TGTGCCAGCAGCTTAGGGACTTCGAACACCGGGGAGCTGTTTTTT.

With regard to this clone: The same CDR3 arises from other DNA sequences in this sample as well. The chain combines TRBV29-1 with TRBJ1-1; 8 bases map to TRBD1. The germline V gene encodes CDR1 SQVTM and CDR2 ANQGSEA. Trimming took 7 bases from V and 7 from J; bases not matched to a gene: 11. The CDR3 sequence is 13 residues long. The CDR3 region has the DNA TGCAGCGCATTACCAGGGGGCGCGGGTGAAGCTTTCTTT. Protein sequence: CSALPGGAGEAFF. Drawing the rest from reference TRBV29-1 and TRBJ1-1, the complete variable domain is SAVISQKPSRDICQRGTSLTIQCQVDSQVTMMFWYRQQPGQSLTLIATANQGSEATYESGFVIDKFPISRPNLTFSTLTVSNMSPEDSSIYLCSALPGGAGEAFFGQGTRLTVV.